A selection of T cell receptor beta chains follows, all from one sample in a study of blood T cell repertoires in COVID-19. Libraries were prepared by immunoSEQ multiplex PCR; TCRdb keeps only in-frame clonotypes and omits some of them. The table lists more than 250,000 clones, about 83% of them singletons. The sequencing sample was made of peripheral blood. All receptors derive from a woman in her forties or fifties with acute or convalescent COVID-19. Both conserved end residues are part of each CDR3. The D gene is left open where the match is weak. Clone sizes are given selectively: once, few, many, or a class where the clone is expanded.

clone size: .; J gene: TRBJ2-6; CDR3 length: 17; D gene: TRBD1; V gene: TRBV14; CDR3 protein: CASSRGTGGSGANVLTF; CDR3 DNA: TGTGCCAGCAGCCGTGGGACAGGGGGCTCTGGGGCCAACGTCCTGACTTTC
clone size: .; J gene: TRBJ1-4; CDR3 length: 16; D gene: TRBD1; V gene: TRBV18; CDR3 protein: CASSPPQGRPNEKLFF; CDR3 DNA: TGTGCCAGCTCCCCGCCACAGGGGCGTCCTAATGAAAAACTGTTTTTT
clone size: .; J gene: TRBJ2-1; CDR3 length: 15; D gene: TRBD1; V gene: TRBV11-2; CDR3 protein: CASSLPGQIYNEQFF; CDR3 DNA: TGTGCCAGCAGCTTGCCGGGACAGATCTACAATGAGCAGTTCTTC
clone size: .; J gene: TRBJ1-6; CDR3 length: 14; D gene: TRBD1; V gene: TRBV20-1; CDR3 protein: CSASPGTGNSPLHF; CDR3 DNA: TGCAGTGCTAGTCCCGGGACAGGGAATTCACCCCTCCACTTT
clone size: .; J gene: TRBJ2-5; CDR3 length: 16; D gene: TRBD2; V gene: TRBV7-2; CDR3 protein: CASTPGVTSGTETQYF; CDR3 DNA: TGTGCCAGCACCCCGGGGGTGACTAGCGGGACGGAGACCCAGTACTTC
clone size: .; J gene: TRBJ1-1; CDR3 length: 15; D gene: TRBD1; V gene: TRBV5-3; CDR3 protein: CARSLVPGQRTEAFF; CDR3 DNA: TGTGCCAGAAGCTTAGTTCCGGGACAGAGGACTGAAGCTTTCTTT
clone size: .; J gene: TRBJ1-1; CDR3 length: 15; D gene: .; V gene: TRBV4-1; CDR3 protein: CASTRTEVMNTEAFF; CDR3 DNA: TGCGCCAGCACCCGGACAGAAGTTATGAACACTGAAGCTTTCTTT
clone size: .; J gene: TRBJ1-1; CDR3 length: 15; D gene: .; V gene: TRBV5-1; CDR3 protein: CASSSNIGGNTEAFF; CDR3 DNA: TGCGCCAGCAGCTCAAATATAGGGGGGAACACTGAAGCTTTCTTT
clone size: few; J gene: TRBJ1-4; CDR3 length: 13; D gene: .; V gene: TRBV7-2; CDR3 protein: CASNRGTNEKLFF; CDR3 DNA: TGTGCCAGCAATCGGGGGACTAATGAAAAACTGTTTTTT
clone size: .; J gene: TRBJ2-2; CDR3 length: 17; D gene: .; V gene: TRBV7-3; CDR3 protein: CASSLGASPTSTGELFF; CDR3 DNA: TGTGCCAGCAGCTTAGGGGCCAGCCCGACGAGCACCGGGGAGCTGTTTTTT
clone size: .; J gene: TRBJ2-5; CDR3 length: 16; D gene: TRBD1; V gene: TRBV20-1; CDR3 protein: CSASVGTGGYQETQYF; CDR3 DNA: TGCAGTGCTAGTGTCGGGACAGGGGGGTACCAAGAGACCCAGTACTTC
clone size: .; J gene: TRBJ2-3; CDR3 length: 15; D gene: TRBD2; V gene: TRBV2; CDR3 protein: CASSDSGGAGDTQYF; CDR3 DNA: TGTGCCAGCAGTGACAGCGGGGGGGCCGGGGATACGCAGTATTTT
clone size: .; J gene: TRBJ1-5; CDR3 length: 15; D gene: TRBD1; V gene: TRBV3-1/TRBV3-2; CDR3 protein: CASSQGQGDNQPQHF; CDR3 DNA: TGTGCCAGCAGCCAAGGGCAGGGGGACAATCAGCCCCAGCATTTT
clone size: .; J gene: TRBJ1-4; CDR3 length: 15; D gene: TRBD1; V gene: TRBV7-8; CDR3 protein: CASSSFTGGEEKLFF; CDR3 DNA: TGTGCCAGCAGCTCCTTTACAGGGGGGGAGGAAAAACTGTTTTTT
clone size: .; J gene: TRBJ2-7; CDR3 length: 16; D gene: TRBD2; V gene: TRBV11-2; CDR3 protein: CASSFLAGFSSYEQYF; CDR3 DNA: TGTGCCAGCAGCTTCCTAGCGGGATTTAGCTCCTACGAGCAGTACTTC
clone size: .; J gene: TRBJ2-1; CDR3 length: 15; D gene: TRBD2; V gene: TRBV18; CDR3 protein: CASSPPSGRSYEQFF; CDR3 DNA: TGTGCCAGCTCACCACCCAGCGGGAGAAGCTATGAGCAGTTCTTC
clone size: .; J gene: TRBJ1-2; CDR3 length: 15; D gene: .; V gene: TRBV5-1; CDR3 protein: CASSLRLGADYGYTF; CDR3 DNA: TGCGCCAGCAGCTTGAGGTTAGGGGCGGACTATGGCTACACCTTC
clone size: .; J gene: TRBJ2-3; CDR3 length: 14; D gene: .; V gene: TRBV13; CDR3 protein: CASSSRSRTDMQYF; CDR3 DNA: TGTGCCAGCAGCTCCCGGTCCCGCACAGATATGCAGTATTTT
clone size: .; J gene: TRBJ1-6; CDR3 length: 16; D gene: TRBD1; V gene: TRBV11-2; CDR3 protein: CASSPPRQGRNSPLHF; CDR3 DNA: TGTGCCAGCAGCCCGCCCCGACAGGGGCGGAATTCACCCCTCCACTTT
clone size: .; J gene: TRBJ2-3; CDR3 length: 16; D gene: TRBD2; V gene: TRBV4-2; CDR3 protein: CASSPLEAGGTDTQYF; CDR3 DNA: TGTGCCAGCAGCCCGTTGGAAGCGGGAGGCACAGATACGCAGTATTTT
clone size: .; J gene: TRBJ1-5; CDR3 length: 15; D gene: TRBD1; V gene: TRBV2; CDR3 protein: CASTQTGALDQPQHF; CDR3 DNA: TGTGCCAGCACCCAGACAGGGGCCCTCGATCAGCCCCAGCATTTT
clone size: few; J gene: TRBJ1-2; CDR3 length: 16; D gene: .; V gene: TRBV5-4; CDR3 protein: CASSPPGPRDDYGYTF; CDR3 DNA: TGTGCCAGCAGCCCCCCCGGGCCCAGGGATGACTATGGCTACACCTTC
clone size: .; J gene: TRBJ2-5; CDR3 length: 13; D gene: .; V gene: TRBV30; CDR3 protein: CAWSGGPQETQYF; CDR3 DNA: TGTGCCTGGAGTGGTGGGCCCCAAGAGACCCAGTACTTC
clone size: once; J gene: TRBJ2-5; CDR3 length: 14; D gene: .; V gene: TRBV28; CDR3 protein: CASSLRLVQETQYF; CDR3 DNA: TGTGCCAGCAGTCTGAGGCTAGTGCAAGAGACCCAGTACTTC
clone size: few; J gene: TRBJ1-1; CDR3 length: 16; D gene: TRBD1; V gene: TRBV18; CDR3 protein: CASSRGQGSANTEAFF; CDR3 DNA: TGTGCCAGCTCTCGCGGACAGGGGAGCGCGAACACTGAAGCTTTCTTT
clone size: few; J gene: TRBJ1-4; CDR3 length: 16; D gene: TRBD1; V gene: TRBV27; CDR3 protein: CASSDPGQGAGEKLFF; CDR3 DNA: TGTGCCAGCAGTGACCCGGGACAGGGGGCAGGGGAAAAACTGTTTTTT
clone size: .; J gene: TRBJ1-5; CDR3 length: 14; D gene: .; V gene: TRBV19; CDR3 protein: CASNTGRGDQPQHF; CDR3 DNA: TGTGCCAGTAACACAGGGCGGGGGGATCAGCCCCAGCATTTT
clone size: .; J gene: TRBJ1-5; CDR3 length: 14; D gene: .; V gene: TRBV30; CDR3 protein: CAWTGQIVGQPQHF; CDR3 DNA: TGTGCCTGGACTGGACAGATCGTAGGGCAGCCCCAGCATTTT
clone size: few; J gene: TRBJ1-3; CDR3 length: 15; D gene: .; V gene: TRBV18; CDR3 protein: CASSPTTEAGNTIYF; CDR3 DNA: TGTGCCAGCTCACCGACGACAGAGGCTGGAAACACCATATATTTT
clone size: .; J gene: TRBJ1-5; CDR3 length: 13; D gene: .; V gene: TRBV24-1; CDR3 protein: CATSASGFLPQHF; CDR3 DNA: TGTGCCACCAGTGCCTCGGGATTTCTCCCCCAGCATTTT
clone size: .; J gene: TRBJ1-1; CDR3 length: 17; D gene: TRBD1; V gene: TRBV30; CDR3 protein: CAWSVARTGGSNTEAFF; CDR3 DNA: TGTGCCTGGAGTGTAGCTAGGACAGGGGGCTCGAACACTGAAGCTTTCTTT
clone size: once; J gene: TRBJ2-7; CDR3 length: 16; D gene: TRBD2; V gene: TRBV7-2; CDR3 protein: CASSLLAGGGPYEQYF; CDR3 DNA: TGTGCCAGCAGCTTGTTAGCGGGAGGGGGCCCCTACGAGCAGTACTTC
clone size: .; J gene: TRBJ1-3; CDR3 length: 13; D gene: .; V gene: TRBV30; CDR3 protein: CASPGETGNTIYF; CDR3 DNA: TGTGCCTCCCCAGGGGAAACTGGAAACACCATATATTTT
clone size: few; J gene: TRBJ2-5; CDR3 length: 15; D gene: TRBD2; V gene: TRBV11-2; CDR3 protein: CASSFSGGRGETQYF; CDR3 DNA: TGTGCCAGCAGCTTTTCTGGCGGGAGGGGGGAGACCCAGTACTTC
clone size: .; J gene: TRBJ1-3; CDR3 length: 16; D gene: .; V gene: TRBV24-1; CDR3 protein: CATSDLYHGPGNTIYF; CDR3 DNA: TGTGCCACCAGTGATCTTTATCATGGGCCTGGAAACACCATATATTTT
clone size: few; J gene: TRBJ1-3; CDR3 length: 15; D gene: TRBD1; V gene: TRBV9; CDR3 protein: CASSGGTGNGNTIYF; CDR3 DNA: TGTGCCAGCAGCGGCGGGACAGGGAATGGAAACACCATATATTTT
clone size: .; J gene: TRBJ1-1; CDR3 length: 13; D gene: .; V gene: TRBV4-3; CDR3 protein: CASSQERGTEAFF; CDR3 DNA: TGCGCCAGCAGCCAAGAAAGGGGAACTGAAGCTTTCTTT
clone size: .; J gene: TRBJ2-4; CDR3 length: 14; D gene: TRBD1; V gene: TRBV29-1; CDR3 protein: CSGGTGEAKNIQYF; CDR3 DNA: TGCAGCGGCGGGACAGGGGAGGCCAAAAACATTCAGTACTTC
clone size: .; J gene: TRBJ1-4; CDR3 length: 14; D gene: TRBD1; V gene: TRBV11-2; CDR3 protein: CASTRDREGEKLFF; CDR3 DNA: TGTGCCAGCACCCGGGACAGGGAAGGTGAAAAACTGTTTTTT
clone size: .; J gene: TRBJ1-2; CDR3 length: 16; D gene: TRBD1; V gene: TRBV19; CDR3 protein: CASNPRRDRGQQGYTF; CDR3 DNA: TGTGCCAGTAACCCTCGCCGGGACAGGGGGCAACAGGGCTACACCTTC
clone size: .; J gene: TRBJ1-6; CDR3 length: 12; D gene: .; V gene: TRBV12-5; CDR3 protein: CASGDTESPLHF; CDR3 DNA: TGTGCTAGTGGGGACACGGAATCACCCCTCCACTTT
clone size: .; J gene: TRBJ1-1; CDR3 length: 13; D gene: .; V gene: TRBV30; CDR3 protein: CAWSALRDTEAFF; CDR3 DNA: TGTGCCTGGAGCGCCCTCCGGGACACTGAAGCTTTCTTT
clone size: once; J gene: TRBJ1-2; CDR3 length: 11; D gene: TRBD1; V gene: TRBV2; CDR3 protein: CASRTGDGYTF; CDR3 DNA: TGTGCCAGCAGGACAGGGGACGGCTACACCTTC
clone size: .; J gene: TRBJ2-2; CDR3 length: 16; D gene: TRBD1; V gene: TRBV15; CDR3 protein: CATSRAVRQGPGELFF; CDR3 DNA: TGTGCCACCAGCAGAGCCGTTAGACAGGGTCCCGGGGAGCTGTTTTTT
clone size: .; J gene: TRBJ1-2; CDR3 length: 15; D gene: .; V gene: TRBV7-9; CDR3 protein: CASSFWDGGNYGYTF; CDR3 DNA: TGTGCCAGCAGCTTTTGGGACGGGGGTAACTATGGCTACACCTTC
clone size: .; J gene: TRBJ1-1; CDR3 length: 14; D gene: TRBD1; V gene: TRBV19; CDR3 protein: CASSPAGDSGKAFF; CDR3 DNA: TGTGCCAGTAGTCCGGCCGGGGACAGTGGGAAAGCTTTCTTT
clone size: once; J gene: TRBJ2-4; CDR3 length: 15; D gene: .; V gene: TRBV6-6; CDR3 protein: CASSVPGQLKNIQYF; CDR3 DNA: TGTGCCAGCAGTGTCCCGGGACAACTCAAAAACATTCAGTACTTC
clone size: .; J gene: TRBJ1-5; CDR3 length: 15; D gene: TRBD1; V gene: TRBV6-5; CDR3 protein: CASSPITGGGQPQHF; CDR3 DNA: TGTGCCAGCAGTCCAATTACAGGGGGAGGTCAGCCCCAGCATTTT
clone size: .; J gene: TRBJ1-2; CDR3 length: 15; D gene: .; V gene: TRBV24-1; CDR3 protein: CATSDSRGGNSGYTF; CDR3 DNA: TGTGCCACCAGTGACTCAAGAGGGGGAAACAGCGGCTACACCTTC
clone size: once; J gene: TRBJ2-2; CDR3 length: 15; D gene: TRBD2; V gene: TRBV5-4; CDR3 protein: CASAPGLAGTGELFF; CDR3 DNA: TGTGCCAGCGCACCGGGACTAGCGGGCACCGGGGAGCTGTTTTTT
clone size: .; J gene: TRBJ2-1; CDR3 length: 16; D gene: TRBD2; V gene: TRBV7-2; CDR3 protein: CASSTRTSGKINEQFF; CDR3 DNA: TGTGCCAGCAGCACTCGGACTAGCGGGAAGATCAATGAGCAGTTCTTC
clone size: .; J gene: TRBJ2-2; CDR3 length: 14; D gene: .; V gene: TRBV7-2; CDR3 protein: CASSLAAGGGELFF; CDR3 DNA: TGTGCCAGCAGCTTAGCCGCAGGAGGCGGGGAGCTGTTTTTT
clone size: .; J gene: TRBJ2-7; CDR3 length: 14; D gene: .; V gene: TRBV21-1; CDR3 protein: CASSKNGSSYEQYF; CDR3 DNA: TGTGCCAGCAGCAAAAACGGGAGCTCCTACGAGCAGTACTTC
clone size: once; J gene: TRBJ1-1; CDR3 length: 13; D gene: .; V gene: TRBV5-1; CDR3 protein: CASSLVSGAEAFF; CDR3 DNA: TGCGCCAGCAGCTTGGTGTCAGGGGCTGAAGCTTTCTTT